This entry lists 5 T cell receptor beta chains sequenced from one sample in a study of graft-versus-host responses after intestinal transplantation. Sequencing used immunoSEQ multiplex PCR; TCRdb keeps in-frame clones, though not all of them. The sample has fewer than 50,000 clones, 90% to 95% seen once. The sequencing here drew on PBMCs, taken 524 days after transplant. These receptors originate from a human patient who received an intestinal transplant, so some T cells may come from the graft donor.

V is TRBV27 and J is TRBJ2-3, with D possibly being TRBD2 (6 bases). CDR1 is MNHEY and CDR2 is SMNVEV in the germline V gene (reference sequence). Trimming took 3 bases from V and 2 from J, leaving 15 bases between them. The CDR3 is 16 residues long. The CDR3 region is CASSFLGTAATDTQYF. The DNA for the CDR3 is TGTGCCAGCAGTTTCCTCGGGACTGCCGCCACAGATACGCAGTATTTT.

The gene calls are TRBV28 and TRBJ1-5; TRBD1 aligns across 7 bases. The J segment lost 3 bases and the V segment lost 5 bases, leaving 13 bases of the junction unmatched. This CDR3 comprises 17 residues. Germline-derived CDR1 and CDR2 are MDHEN and SYDVKM. CDR3 protein: CASSTHRGHPANQPQHF. The CDR3 bases are TGTGCCAGCAGTACCCACAGGGGCCACCCGGCCAATCAGCCCCAGCATTTT. The entire variable domain, with the rest obtained from reference TRBV28 and TRBJ1-5, is as follows: DVKVTQSSRYLVKRTGEKVFLECVQDMDHENMFWYRQDPGLGLRLIYFSYDVKMKEKGDIPEGYSVSREKKERFSLILESASTNQTSMYLCASSTHRGHPANQPQHFGDGTRLSIL.

The chain links TRBV2 to TRBJ2-1, with TRBD2 matching over 8 bases. Germline CDR1 and CDR2: SNHLY and FYNNEI. Trimming at V came to 1 base and at J to 10 bases, leaving 15 bases not matched to a gene. The CDR3 runs 17 residues. The CDR3 loop reads CASSEVPPGLGTAEQFF. Written as DNA, the CDR3 is TGTGCCAGCAGTGAAGTGCCCCCGGGACTAGGAACAGCGGAGCAGTTCTTC. The complete variable domain, with remaining parts taken from reference TRBV2 and TRBJ2-1, reads EPEVTQTPSHQVTQMGQEVILRCVPISNHLYFYWYRQILGQKVEFLVSFYNNEISEKSEIFDDQFSVERPDGSNFTLKIRSTKLEDSAMYFCASSEVPPGLGTAEQFFGPGTRLTVL.

This chain connects TRBV13 to TRBJ1-2; weak D call: TRBD1 (6 bases). This CDR3 is built from 16 residues. CDR1 and CDR2 from the germline V gene are PRHDT and FYEKMQ (reference sequence). The V and J ends lost 5 bases and 4 bases respectively, with 20 bases between them. CDR3 bases: TGTGCCAGCAGCCATTTGACAGGCGGAGACGGCTATGGCTACACCTTC. It translates to CASSHLTGGDGYGYTF.

Only one count was recorded for this clone. V and J are TRBV9 and TRBJ1-6; 7 bases are a match to TRBD1. This CDR3 has 13 residues. V was clipped by 0 bases and J by 9 bases; unmatched bases: 0. CDR1 SGDLS and CDR2 YYNGEE come from the germline V gene. The CDR3 spells CASSVDRGSPLHF. The CDR3 DNA follows: TGTGCCAGCAGCGTAGACAGGGGTTCACCCCTCCACTTT.